The rows below give T cell receptor beta chains drawn from one sample of a study of control samples from healthy donors and cancer patients. Using immunoSEQ multiplex PCR, the repertoire was profiled, and TCRdb retains in-frame clones only, with some absent. The sample comprises 100,000 to 150,000 clones, about 90% of which are singletons, and over 2% rests with the top ten. The sample comprised blood. Receptor source: a woman aged 45-60 years in good health. The CDR3 runs from the conserved cysteine through the conserved F or W. Each record gives: J gene, D gene, V gene, clone size, CDR3 DNA, CDR3 protein. The D gene is left open where the match is weak. Only part of the rows carry a size: once, few, many, or a class if the clone is expanded.

j_call: TRBJ1-2
d_call: TRBD1
v_call: TRBV30
clone_size: NA
cdr3_nt: TGTGCCTACGGGACAGGGGTTGGCTATGGCTACACCTTC
cdr3_aa: CAYGTGVGYGYTF

j_call: TRBJ2-5
d_call: NA
v_call: TRBV4-1
clone_size: NA
cdr3_nt: TGCGCCAGCAGTCATAAGTCGGGGGAGGAGACCCAGTACTTC
cdr3_aa: CASSHKSGEETQYF

j_call: TRBJ2-7
d_call: TRBD2
v_call: TRBV7-9
clone_size: NA
cdr3_nt: TGTGCCAGCAGCCCCGATAGCGGGAGTCTTTTTTACGAGCAGTACTTC
cdr3_aa: CASSPDSGSLFYEQYF

j_call: TRBJ2-5
d_call: TRBD1
v_call: TRBV3-1/TRBV3-2
clone_size: NA
cdr3_nt: TGTGCCAGCAGCCAAGATCTTAGGGACAGCCAAGAGACCCAGTACTTC
cdr3_aa: CASSQDLRDSQETQYF

j_call: TRBJ1-3
d_call: NA
v_call: TRBV5-1
clone_size: NA
cdr3_nt: TGCGCCAGCAGCCCTGGGGGGCAGGAGGGCACCATATATTTT
cdr3_aa: CASSPGGQEGTIYF

j_call: TRBJ2-1
d_call: NA
v_call: TRBV5-4
clone_size: NA
cdr3_nt: TGTGCCAGCAGCTTGGGGCAGCGGTCCTACAATGAGCAGTTCTTC
cdr3_aa: CASSLGQRSYNEQFF

j_call: TRBJ1-2
d_call: NA
v_call: TRBV28
clone_size: NA
cdr3_nt: TGTGCCAGCAGTTTAGGGGATGACTATGGCTACACCTTC
cdr3_aa: CASSLGDDYGYTF

j_call: TRBJ1-2
d_call: NA
v_call: TRBV19
clone_size: NA
cdr3_nt: TGTGCCAGTAGTGGATCGACAGCTAACTATGGCTACACCTTC
cdr3_aa: CASSGSTANYGYTF

j_call: TRBJ1-1
d_call: TRBD1
v_call: TRBV20-1
clone_size: NA
cdr3_nt: TGCAGTGCGTGGGACAGGGGAGCTTTCTTT
cdr3_aa: CSAWDRGAFF

j_call: TRBJ1-1
d_call: TRBD1
v_call: TRBV28
clone_size: NA
cdr3_nt: TGTGCCAGCAGGCCAGGGACAGGGGGCCGTCGCACTGAAGCTTTCTTT
cdr3_aa: CASRPGTGGRRTEAFF

j_call: TRBJ2-1
d_call: NA
v_call: TRBV5-8
clone_size: NA
cdr3_nt: TGTGCCAGCAGCTTGGCAACTGTTGGCGAGCAGTTCTTC
cdr3_aa: CASSLATVGEQFF

j_call: TRBJ2-2
d_call: TRBD2
v_call: TRBV27
clone_size: NA
cdr3_nt: TGTGCCAGCAGTTTTCTAGCGGGAGTGGGGGGTGAGCTGTTTTTT
cdr3_aa: CASSFLAGVGGELFF

j_call: TRBJ1-5
d_call: NA
v_call: TRBV27
clone_size: NA
cdr3_nt: TGTGCCAGCAGTTTATCGAGCACAGGATTGCCCCAGCATTTT
cdr3_aa: CASSLSSTGLPQHF

j_call: TRBJ1-2
d_call: NA
v_call: TRBV10-3
clone_size: NA
cdr3_nt: TGTGCCACAGACAGAGGCGCGGGGTATGGCTACACCTTC
cdr3_aa: CATDRGAGYGYTF

j_call: TRBJ1-2
d_call: TRBD1
v_call: TRBV5-5
clone_size: NA
cdr3_nt: TGTGCCAGCAGCCCTGTCTTCCGGGACAGGGTCATCAACTATGGCTACACCTTC
cdr3_aa: CASSPVFRDRVINYGYTF

j_call: TRBJ2-7
d_call: NA
v_call: TRBV12-3/TRBV12-4
clone_size: once
cdr3_nt: TGTGCCAGCAGTCTGCCCCCCCCCGAGCAGTACTTC
cdr3_aa: CASSLPPPEQYF

j_call: TRBJ2-1
d_call: NA
v_call: TRBV5-1
clone_size: once
cdr3_nt: TGCGCCAGCAGCCGGGGGGCAGGGGGACACAATGAGCAGTTCTTC
cdr3_aa: CASSRGAGGHNEQFF

j_call: TRBJ2-1
d_call: NA
v_call: TRBV20-1
clone_size: once
cdr3_nt: TGCAGTGCTAGTACTACTAGCAGAGGAACCTACAATGAGCAGTTCTTC
cdr3_aa: CSASTTSRGTYNEQFF

j_call: TRBJ2-7
d_call: TRBD2
v_call: TRBV12-3/TRBV12-4
clone_size: NA
cdr3_nt: TGTGCCAGCAGTTTTCTAGCGGGAGTCGAGCAGTACTTC
cdr3_aa: CASSFLAGVEQYF

j_call: TRBJ1-2
d_call: NA
v_call: TRBV5-6
clone_size: NA
cdr3_nt: TGTGCCAGCAGCTTGAGAGGATCCTATGGCTACACCTTC
cdr3_aa: CASSLRGSYGYTF

j_call: TRBJ2-1
d_call: TRBD2
v_call: TRBV7-6
clone_size: NA
cdr3_nt: TGTGCCAGCAGCTTAGATCGAGCGGGAGGGCGGTGGAATGAGCAGTTCTTC
cdr3_aa: CASSLDRAGGRWNEQFF

j_call: TRBJ2-7
d_call: NA
v_call: TRBV30
clone_size: NA
cdr3_nt: TGTGCCTGGAGTCCGGACACCCTCTCCTACGAGCAGTACTTC
cdr3_aa: CAWSPDTLSYEQYF

j_call: TRBJ2-1
d_call: NA
v_call: TRBV18
clone_size: NA
cdr3_nt: TGTGCCAGCTCACCGTCCCGGGACATCGTTTTCAATGAGCAGTTCTTC
cdr3_aa: CASSPSRDIVFNEQFF

j_call: TRBJ1-1
d_call: NA
v_call: TRBV7-9
clone_size: NA
cdr3_nt: TGTGCCAGCAGCCAAAGGACAACGAACACTGAAGCTTTCTTT
cdr3_aa: CASSQRTTNTEAFF

j_call: TRBJ2-1
d_call: TRBD2
v_call: TRBV3-1/TRBV3-2
clone_size: few
cdr3_nt: TGTGCCAGCAGCCAAAGGCTAGCGGAACTCAATGAGCAGTTCTTC
cdr3_aa: CASSQRLAELNEQFF

j_call: TRBJ1-3
d_call: NA
v_call: TRBV11-3
clone_size: NA
cdr3_nt: TGTGCCAGCAGCTTATCGGGGACGTCTGGAAACACCATATATTTT
cdr3_aa: CASSLSGTSGNTIYF

j_call: TRBJ2-5
d_call: TRBD2
v_call: TRBV6-1
clone_size: NA
cdr3_nt: TGTGCCAGCAGTGAAACCGGGGGGATGAGCCAGTACTTC
cdr3_aa: CASSETGGMSQYF

j_call: TRBJ1-1
d_call: TRBD1
v_call: TRBV6-5
clone_size: NA
cdr3_nt: TGTGCCAGCAGTCAGACAGGGAAGAACACTGAAGCTTTCTTT
cdr3_aa: CASSQTGKNTEAFF

j_call: TRBJ2-4
d_call: NA
v_call: TRBV19
clone_size: NA
cdr3_nt: TGTGCCAGTAGTTCCGACCCGGTGGGTAGTCAAAACATTCAGTACTTC
cdr3_aa: CASSSDPVGSQNIQYF

j_call: TRBJ1-2
d_call: NA
v_call: TRBV5-1
clone_size: NA
cdr3_nt: TGCGCCAGCGCATTCAATGGCTACACCTTC
cdr3_aa: CASAFNGYTF

j_call: TRBJ1-6
d_call: TRBD1
v_call: TRBV5-4
clone_size: NA
cdr3_nt: TGTGCCAGCAGCTTGTCGAGGGGGCGGCGAAGGACGGGTTCACCCCTCCACTTT
cdr3_aa: CASSLSRGRRRTGSPLHF

j_call: TRBJ1-1
d_call: NA
v_call: TRBV6-1
clone_size: NA
cdr3_nt: TGTGCCAGCAGTGAAGATCTGAACACTGAAGCTTTCTTT
cdr3_aa: CASSEDLNTEAFF

j_call: TRBJ1-6
d_call: TRBD1
v_call: TRBV27
clone_size: NA
cdr3_nt: TGTGCCAGCAGTGACAGGGTATTTAATTCACCCCTCCACTTT
cdr3_aa: CASSDRVFNSPLHF

j_call: TRBJ1-1
d_call: NA
v_call: TRBV12-3/TRBV12-4
clone_size: NA
cdr3_nt: TGTGCCAGCAGTGAACGTCCGAACACTGAAGCTTTCTTT
cdr3_aa: CASSERPNTEAFF

j_call: TRBJ1-1
d_call: NA
v_call: TRBV11-2
clone_size: NA
cdr3_nt: TGTGCCAGCAGCCCCGAGTTCTCAGCTCCCAACACTGAAGCTTTCTTT
cdr3_aa: CASSPEFSAPNTEAFF

j_call: TRBJ2-3
d_call: NA
v_call: TRBV29-1
clone_size: once
cdr3_nt: TGCAGCGTTGAGTTTAGCACAGATACGCAGTATTTT
cdr3_aa: CSVEFSTDTQYF